What follows are 16 T cell receptor beta chains derived from one specimen sequenced in a study of blood T cell repertoires in COVID-19. Produced via immunoSEQ multiplex PCR; TCRdb's table is partial and in-frame only. This sample has 250,000 or so clones, with approximately 90% found just once. The sample was PBMCs or T cells enriched from blood (not recorded which). The receptors come from a man aged 35 to 55 who had been exposed to COVID-19.

The V and J genes are TRBV19 and TRBJ2-2, with 7 bases aligning to TRBD1. Germline lookup yields CDR1 LNHDA and CDR2 SQIVND (reference sequence). With V trimmed by 10 bases and J by 0 bases, 11 bases remained unmatched. The CDR3 covers 16 residues. The DNA of the CDR3 is TGTGCCACCTGGGACAGCCAACCCCCGAACACCGGGGAGCTGTTTTTT. This translates into CATWDSQPPNTGELFF.

The rearrangement links TRBV5-1 to TRBJ2-5; 11 nucleotides line up with TRBD2. The CDR3 extends over 15 amino acids. Germline loops: CDR1 SGHRS, CDR2 YFSETQ. V gave up 1 base and J gave up 4 bases; unmatched junction bases: 3. The CDR3 loop is CASSLLLAGGETQYF. CDR3 in DNA: TGCGCCAGCAGCTTGCTCCTAGCGGGAGGAGAGACCCAGTACTTC.

The chain links TRBV6-2 or TRBV6-3 to TRBJ1-5; 7 bases are shared with TRBD1. V shed 2 bases, J shed 6 bases, and the junction held 4 bases outside the gene matches. Germline CDR1 is MNHEY and CDR2 is SVGEGT. CDR3 length: 14 residues. The CDR3 sequence is CASSYGRGTQPQHF. CDR3 nucleotides: TGTGCCAGCAGTTACGGCAGGGGGACTCAGCCCCAGCATTTT.

The table lists this clone with a count of one. The chain uses TRBV7-9 and TRBJ1-2; tentative D call: TRBD1 (5 bases). Per germline, CDR1 SEHNR and CDR2 FQNEAQ (reference sequence). V was pared by 2 bases and J by 8 bases, with 15 bases between. The CDR3 runs 14 residues. The CDR3 DNA reads as TGTGCCAGCAGCTTATTGGGGCTGGGGATGGGCTACACCTTC. Translating gives CASSLLGLGMGYTF.

About this clone itself: The junction does not match germline at one end; this may be a read error. This rearrangement joins TRBV7-3 to TRBJ2-7; D gene uncertain. This CDR3 is built from 14 residues. Germline V gives CDR1 SGHTA, CDR2 FQGTGA. The CDR3, as DNA: TGTGCCAGCAGGCATACTCCCGGTTTTAACGAGAAGTACTTC. As protein: CASRHTPGFNEKYF.

The V and J genes are TRBV7-3 and TRBJ2-1, with 7 bases lining up with TRBD2. Germline assignment: CDR1 SGHTA and CDR2 FQGTGA. This CDR3 is 13 amino acids long. Trimming removed 4 bases from V and 9 bases from J; junction bases left unmatched: 6. CDR3 protein: CASSWTSLGEQFF. CDR3 sequence (DNA): TGTGCCAGCAGCTGGACTAGTTTGGGTGAGCAGTTCTTC.

The rearrangement joins TRBV27 to TRBJ1-1; possibly TRBD1 for D (6 bases). The CDR3 is 14 residues long. Between the trimmed V and J ends, which lost 3 bases and 3 bases, there was a span of 11 bases. Germline V CDR1 and CDR2: MNHEY, SMNVEV (reference sequence). The CDR3 protein is CASSFRGEDTEAFF. The CDR3 DNA is TGTGCCAGCAGTTTCAGGGGAGAGGACACTGAAGCTTTCTTT.

J is TRBJ2-1 and V is TRBV2, with 8 bases lining up with TRBD2. Germline V gives CDR1 SNHLY, CDR2 FYNNEI. J was trimmed by 2 bases and V by 9 bases; bases with no gene match: 12. This CDR3 has 16 amino acids. This chain's CDR3 is CASQPDGTSTYNEQFF. The CDR3 bases are TGTGCCAGTCAGCCGGATGGGACTAGTACCTACAATGAGCAGTTCTTC.

The V call is TRBV2, the J call TRBJ1-1, with D tentatively TRBD1 (5 bases). V gave up 3 bases and J gave up 2 bases, with 13 bases separating them. This CDR3 has 15 residues. CDR1 and CDR2 from the germline V gene are SNHLY and FYNNEI. The CDR3 sequence is CASSDPGSDNTEAFF. In nucleotides, the CDR3 is TGTGCCAGCAGTGATCCAGGGTCTGATAACACTGAAGCTTTCTTT.

The chain is built from TRBV12-2 and TRBJ2-1; the table's D call of TRBD2 was not tested on the DNA. TRBV12-2 is assigned pseudogene status. This CDR3 is built from 21 residues. In nucleotides, the CDR3 is TGTGCAAGTCGCTTACCTCCCCGGACTAGCGGGAACCGTAGCTCCTACAATGAGCAGTTCTTC. It codes for CASRLPPRTSGNRSSYNEQFF.

This chain joins TRBV7-9 and TRBJ2-1; tentative D call: TRBD2 (5 bases). The V end lost 5 bases, the J end lost 8 bases, and 10 bases lay between the germline ends. CDR1 SEHNR and CDR2 FQNEAQ come from the germline V gene (reference sequence). This CDR3 has 12 residues. CDR3 protein: CASSGQRDEQFF. The CDR3 nucleotides are TGTGCCAGCAGCGGCCAGAGGGATGAGCAGTTCTTC.

The rearrangement joins TRBV24-1 to TRBJ1-4; TRBD1 agrees at 9 bases. The germline gives CDR1 KGHDR, CDR2 SFDVKD. The V segment lost 3 bases and the J segment 3 bases; nucleotides outside the gene matches: 7. CDR3 size: 17 residues. The CDR3, as DNA: TGTGCCACCAGTGATCCAGGGACAGGGAAGGCTAATGAAAAACTGTTTTTT. Translated: CATSDPGTGKANEKLFF.

This sequence joins TRBV28 and TRBJ2-5, with 7 bases lining up with TRBD1. CDR1 is MDHEN, CDR2 SYDVKM, per germline. The V gene end was trimmed by 8 bases and the J gene end by 1 base; junction bases not matched to a gene: 1. The CDR3 sequence is 12 residues long. CDR3 in DNA: TGTGCCAGCGGGACAGTCCAAGAGACCCAGTACTTC. Residues: CASGTVQETQYF.

The V call is TRBV5-1, the J call TRBJ2-5; a weak D match, TRBD1 (5 bases). The CDR3 has 14 residues. Germline V gene lookup returns CDR1 SGHRS and CDR2 YFSETQ. V was trimmed by 5 bases and J by 2 bases, leaving 13 bases between them. CDR3 sequence: CASRWGNQQETQYF. In DNA, the CDR3 is TGCGCCAGCAGATGGGGCAACCAACAAGAGACCCAGTACTTC.

V usage is TRBV6-5 and J usage is TRBJ2-7; no definite D call. With 0 bases removed from V and 4 bases from J, the gap between germline ends came to 13 bases. The CDR3 totals 15 residues. The germline CDR1 and CDR2 sequences are MNHEY and SVGAGI. The CDR3 sequence: CASSYSIGYRYEQYF. DNA of the CDR3: TGTGCCAGCAGTTACTCGATCGGCTACAGATACGAGCAGTACTTC.

This clone has only a few counts. The chain combines TRBV24-1 with TRBJ2-3; TRBD1 aligns across 8 bases. The CDR3 contains 13 residues. The V and J ends lost 9 bases and 4 bases, in that order; junction bases with no gene match: 5. In germline, CDR1 is KGHDR, CDR2 SFDVKD. The DNA of the CDR3 is TGTGCCACCGGGCAGGGGGCTTCAGATACGCAGTATTTT. Protein: CATGQGASDTQYF.